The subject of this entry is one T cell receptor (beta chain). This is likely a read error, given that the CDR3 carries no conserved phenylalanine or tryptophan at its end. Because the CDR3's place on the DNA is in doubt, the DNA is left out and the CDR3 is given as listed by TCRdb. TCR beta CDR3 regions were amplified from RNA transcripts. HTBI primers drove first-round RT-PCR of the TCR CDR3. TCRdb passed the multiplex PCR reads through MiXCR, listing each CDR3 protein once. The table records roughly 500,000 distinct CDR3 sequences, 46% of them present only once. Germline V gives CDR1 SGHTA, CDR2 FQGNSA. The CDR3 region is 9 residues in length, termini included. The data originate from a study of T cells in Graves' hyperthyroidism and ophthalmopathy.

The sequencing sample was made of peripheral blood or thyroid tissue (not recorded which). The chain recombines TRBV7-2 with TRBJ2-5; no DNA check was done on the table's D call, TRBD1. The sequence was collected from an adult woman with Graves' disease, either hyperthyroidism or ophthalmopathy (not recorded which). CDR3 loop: CASSLRHRT.